This T cell receptor beta chain was sequenced for a study of T-cell reconstitution after alpha-beta-depleted transplantation in children. Overall study findings and caveats: Newly produced T cells mostly accounted for T-cell counts and diversity one year post-transplant. Several hundred expanded graft clones reportedly gave rise to the alpha-beta T cells present about two months after transplant. Day-60 TCRbeta diversity that was high in some patients was derived from surviving recipient T cells and thymic progenitors.

This sample's TCRbeta library carried unique molecular identifier barcodes. TCRdb called the PCR reads again in MiXCR, with one record for every CDR3 protein. The profile shows 200,000 or so distinct CDR3 sequences, 6.3% of them singletons. This clonotype was observed many times. Its antigen is unknown. The sequencing here drew on PBMCs, taken before TCRalphabeta/CD19-depleted stem cell transplant. The origin of this receptor is a girl under three years old with combined immunodeficiency, due to receive a stem cell transplant.

CDR3 DNA sequence: TGTGCCAGCAGTTACTCATTGGACAGGGTCAATGGCTACACCTTC. This gives the protein CASSYSLDRVNGYTF. This chain links TRBV6-2 or TRBV6-3 with TRBJ1-2; 8 bases map to TRBD1. The ends lost 0 bases at V and 6 bases at J; junction bases unmatched: 6. Germline V lookup: CDR1 MNHEY, CDR2 SVGEGT. The CDR3 loop spans 15 amino acids.